This note documents a single T cell receptor (beta chain) sequence. The sample belongs to a study of Ad26.COV2.S vaccination and SARS-CoV-2 variants. Using immunoSEQ multiplex PCR, the repertoire was profiled, and TCRdb retains in-frame clones only, with some absent. The sample consists of 350,000 to 500,000 clones, roughly 88% of them appearing once. The treatment is: roughly 20 received Ad26.COV2.S at low or high dose, single or two shots; 5 received placebo; per-sample allocation not given. Repertoires come from day 63 after the first vaccine or placebo injection. Sequenced here: peripheral blood, sampled in a trial of Ad26.COV2.S vaccine versus placebo. The clonotype originates from a person between 18 and 65 years old who received the Ad26.COV2.S COVID-19 vaccine or a placebo.

Here the CDR3 reads CASGPREGGRDTEAFF. The CDR3 DNA reads as TGTGCTAGTGGCCCTAGGGAGGGGGGGCGTGACACTGAAGCTTTCTTT. V and J are TRBV12-5 and TRBJ1-1, with D perhaps TRBD1 (6 bases). This CDR3 is built from 16 residues. With 6 bases removed from V and 3 bases from J, the gap between germline ends came to 20 bases. Germline V gene lookup returns CDR1 LGHNT and CDR2 FRNRAP.